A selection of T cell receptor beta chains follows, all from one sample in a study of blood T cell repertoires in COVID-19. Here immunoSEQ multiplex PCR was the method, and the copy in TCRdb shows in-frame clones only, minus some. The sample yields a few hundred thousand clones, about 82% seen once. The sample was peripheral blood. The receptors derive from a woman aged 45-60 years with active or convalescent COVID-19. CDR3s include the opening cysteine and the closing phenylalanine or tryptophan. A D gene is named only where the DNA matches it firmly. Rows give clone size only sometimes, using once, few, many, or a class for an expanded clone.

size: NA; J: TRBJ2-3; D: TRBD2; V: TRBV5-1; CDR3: CASSSRTSGGLSTQYF; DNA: TGCGCCAGCAGCTCCCGGACTAGCGGGGGTTTGAGTACGCAGTATTTT
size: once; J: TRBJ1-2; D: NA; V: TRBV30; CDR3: CAWGGAGQTGYTF; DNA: TGTGCCTGGGGAGGAGCGGGACAAACCGGCTACACCTTC
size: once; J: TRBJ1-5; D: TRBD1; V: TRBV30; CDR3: CAWKRTGYNQPQHF; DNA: TGTGCCTGGAAAAGGACAGGGTACAATCAGCCCCAGCATTTT
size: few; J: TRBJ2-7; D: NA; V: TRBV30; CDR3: CALRGSDIVYEQYF; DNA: TGTGCCTTAAGGGGGTCGGACATTGTTTACGAGCAGTACTTC
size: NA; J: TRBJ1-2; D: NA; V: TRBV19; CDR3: CASKAPGRGRYGYTF; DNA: TGTGCCAGTAAGGCCCCAGGAAGGGGTAGGTATGGCTACACCTTC
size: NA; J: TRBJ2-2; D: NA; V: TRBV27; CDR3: CASSLSKVRLPNTGELFF; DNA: TGTGCCAGCAGTTTATCCAAGGTCCGACTACCGAACACCGGGGAGCTGTTTTTT
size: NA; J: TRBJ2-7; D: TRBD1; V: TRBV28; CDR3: CASSPGQSYEQYF; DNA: TGTGCCAGCAGTCCGGGACAGTCGTACGAGCAGTACTTC
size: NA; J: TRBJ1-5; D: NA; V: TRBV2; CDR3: CASSGQGGNQPQHF; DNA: TGTGCCAGCAGTGGCCAGGGCGGCAATCAGCCCCAGCATTTT
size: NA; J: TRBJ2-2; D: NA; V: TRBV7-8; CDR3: CASSSRALNTGELFF; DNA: TGTGCCAGCAGCTCGAGGGCTCTGAACACCGGGGAGCTGTTTTTT
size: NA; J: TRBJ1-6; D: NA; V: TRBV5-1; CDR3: CASRIGGGTNSPLHF; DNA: TGCGCCAGCCGGATCGGCGGGGGAACTAATTCACCCCTCCACTTT
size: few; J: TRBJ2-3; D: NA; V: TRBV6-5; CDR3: CASRTRGTSTDTQYF; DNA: TGTGCCAGCAGGACCAGGGGCACTAGCACAGATACGCAGTATTTT
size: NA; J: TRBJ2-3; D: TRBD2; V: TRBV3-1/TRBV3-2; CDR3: CASSQNSGSDTQYF; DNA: TGTGCCAGCAGCCAAAACAGCGGGAGCGATACGCAGTATTTT
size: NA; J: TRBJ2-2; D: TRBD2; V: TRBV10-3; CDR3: CATLAGGPGTGELFF; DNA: TGTGCCACCTTAGCGGGAGGGCCGGGGACCGGGGAGCTGTTTTTT
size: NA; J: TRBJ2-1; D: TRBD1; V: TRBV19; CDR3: CASSSTGLYNEQFF; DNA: TGTGCCAGTTCCTCGACAGGGCTATACAATGAGCAGTTCTTC
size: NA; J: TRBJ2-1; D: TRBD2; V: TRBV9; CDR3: CASSVGTSGRLNNEQFF; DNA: TGTGCCAGCAGCGTAGGGACTAGCGGGAGGCTGAACAATGAGCAGTTCTTC
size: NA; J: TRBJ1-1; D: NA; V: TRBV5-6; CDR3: CASSLLGNTEAFF; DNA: TGTGCCAGCAGCTTGCTAGGGAACACTGAAGCTTTCTTT
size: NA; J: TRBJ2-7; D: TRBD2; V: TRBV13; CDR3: CASSPSRRGAGENVQYF; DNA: TGTGCCAGCAGCCCATCGAGGAGGGGAGCGGGAGAGAATGTGCAGTACTTC
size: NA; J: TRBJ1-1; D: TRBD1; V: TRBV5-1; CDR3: CASSFPGNRGSAFF; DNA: TGCGCCAGCAGCTTCCCGGGGAACAGGGGATCAGCTTTCTTT
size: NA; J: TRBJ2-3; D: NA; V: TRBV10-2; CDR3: CASLITDTQYF; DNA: TGCGCCAGCCTTATCACAGATACGCAGTATTTT
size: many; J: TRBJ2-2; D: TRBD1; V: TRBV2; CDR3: CASRTAGTGYTGELFF; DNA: TGTGCCAGCAGAACCGCCGGGACAGGATACACCGGGGAGCTGTTTTTT
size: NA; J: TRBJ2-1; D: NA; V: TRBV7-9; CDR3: CASSLTFQGQRGNEQFF; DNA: TGTGCCAGCAGCTTAACTTTCCAGGGCCAACGAGGCAATGAGCAGTTCTTC
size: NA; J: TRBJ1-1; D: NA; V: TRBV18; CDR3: CASSPLDSNTEAFF; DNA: TGTGCCAGCTCACCATTGGACAGTAACACTGAAGCTTTCTTT
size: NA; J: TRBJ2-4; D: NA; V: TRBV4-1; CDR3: CASSLKLVLAKNIQYF; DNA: TGCGCCAGCAGCCTTAAATTAGTCCTAGCCAAAAACATTCAGTACTTC
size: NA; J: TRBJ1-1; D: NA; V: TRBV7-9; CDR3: CASNVWANTEAFF; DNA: TGTGCCAGCAACGTGTGGGCGAACACTGAAGCTTTCTTT
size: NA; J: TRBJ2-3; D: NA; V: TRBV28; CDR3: CASSLQASATDTQYF; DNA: TGTGCCAGCAGTTTGCAGGCCTCCGCAACAGATACGCAGTATTTT
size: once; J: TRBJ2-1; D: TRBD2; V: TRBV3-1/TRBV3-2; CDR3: CASSILGLGEQFF; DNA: TGTGCCAGCAGTATACTGGGACTAGGGGAGCAGTTCTTC
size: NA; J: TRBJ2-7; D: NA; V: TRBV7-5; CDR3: CVRRGQGKTLYEQYF; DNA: TGTGTCAGAAGGGGACAGGGGAAGACCCTCTACGAGCAGTACTTC
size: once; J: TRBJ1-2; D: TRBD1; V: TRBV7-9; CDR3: CASSSQGVNGYTF; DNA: TGTGCCAGCAGCTCTCAGGGGGTCAATGGCTACACCTTC
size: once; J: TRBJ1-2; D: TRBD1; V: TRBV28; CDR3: CASSTDRVGYTF; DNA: TGTGCCAGCAGTACCGACAGGGTTGGCTACACCTTC
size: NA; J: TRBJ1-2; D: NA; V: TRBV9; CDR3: CASSGLDLGNYGYTF; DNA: TGTGCCAGCAGCGGACTTGACTTGGGTAACTATGGCTACACCTTC
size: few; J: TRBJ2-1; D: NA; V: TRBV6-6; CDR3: CASSFSGMYNEQFF; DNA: TGTGCCAGCAGTTTCTCCGGGATGTACAATGAGCAGTTCTTC
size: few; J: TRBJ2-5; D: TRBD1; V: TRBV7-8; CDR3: CASSSRLRTGYQETQYF; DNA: TGTGCCAGCAGCTCACGCCTAAGGACAGGGTACCAAGAGACCCAGTACTTC
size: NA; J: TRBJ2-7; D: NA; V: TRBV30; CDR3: CAWSVSQVGEQYF; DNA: TGTGCCTGGAGTGTCTCACAGGTGGGGGAGCAGTACTTC
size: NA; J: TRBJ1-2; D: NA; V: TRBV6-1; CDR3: CASSEGAGVEGYTF; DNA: TGTGCCAGCAGTGAAGGCGCAGGGGTGGAGGGCTACACCTTC
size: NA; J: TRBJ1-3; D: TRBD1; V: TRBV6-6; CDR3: CASSYSDRVGNTIYF; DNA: TGTGCCAGCAGTTATTCGGACAGGGTGGGAAACACCATATATTTT
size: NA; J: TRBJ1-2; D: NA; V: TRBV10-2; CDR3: CASSDPGGAFNYGYTF; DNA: TGCGCCAGCAGTGATCCTGGGGGGGCGTTCAACTATGGCTACACCTTC
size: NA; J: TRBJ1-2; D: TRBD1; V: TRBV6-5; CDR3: CASSYSGTGLRGYTF; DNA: TGTGCCAGCAGTTACTCTGGGACAGGGTTAAGAGGCTACACCTTC
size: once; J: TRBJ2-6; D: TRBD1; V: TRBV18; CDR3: CASSPPRTGGEYSGANVLTF; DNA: TGTGCCAGCTCACCACCGAGGACAGGGGGCGAATACTCTGGGGCCAACGTCCTGACTTTC
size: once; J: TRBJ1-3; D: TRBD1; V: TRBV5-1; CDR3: CASSWDREASRDTIYF; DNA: TGCGCCAGCAGCTGGGACAGGGAGGCCTCTCGGGACACCATATATTTT
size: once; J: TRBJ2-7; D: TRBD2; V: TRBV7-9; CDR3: CASSFGGGDEQYF; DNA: TGTGCCAGCAGCTTCGGGGGAGGGGACGAGCAGTACTTC
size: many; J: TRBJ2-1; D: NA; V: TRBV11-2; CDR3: CASSFHLVSNEQFF; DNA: TGTGCCAGCAGCTTCCATCTAGTTTCTAATGAGCAGTTCTTC
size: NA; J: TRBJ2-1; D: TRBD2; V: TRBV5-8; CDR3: CATSLRATSGYNEQFF; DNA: TGTGCCACTTCACTAAGAGCGACTAGCGGGTACAATGAGCAGTTCTTC
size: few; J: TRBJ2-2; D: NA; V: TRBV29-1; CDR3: CSVEGEENTGELFF; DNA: TGCAGCGTTGAAGGAGAAGAGAACACCGGGGAGCTGTTTTTT
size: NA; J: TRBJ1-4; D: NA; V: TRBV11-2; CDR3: CASSLDGGGSEKLFF; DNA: TGTGCCAGCAGCTTAGATGGGGGGGGCTCTGAAAAACTGTTTTTT
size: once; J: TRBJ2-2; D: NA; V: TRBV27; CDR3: CASKSGTNTGELFF; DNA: TGTGCCAGCAAGAGTGGTACGAACACCGGGGAGCTGTTTTTT
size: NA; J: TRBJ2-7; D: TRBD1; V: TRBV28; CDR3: CASSPQFSGQGAYEQYF; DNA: TGTGCCAGCAGTCCTCAGTTTTCCGGACAGGGGGCCTACGAGCAGTACTTC
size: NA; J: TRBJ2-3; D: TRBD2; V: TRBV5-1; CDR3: CASSLGIAGDGDTQYF; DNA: TGCGCCAGCAGCTTGGGGATAGCGGGAGATGGGGATACGCAGTATTTT
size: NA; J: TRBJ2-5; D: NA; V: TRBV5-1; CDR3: CASSFNSHQETQYF; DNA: TGCGCCAGCAGCTTCAACTCTCACCAAGAGACCCAGTACTTC
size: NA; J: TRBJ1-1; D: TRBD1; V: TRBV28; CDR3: CASRVQGVEAFF; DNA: TGTGCCAGCAGAGTACAGGGGGTTGAGGCTTTCTTT
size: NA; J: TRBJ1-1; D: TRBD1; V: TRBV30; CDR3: CASLPAGRGLTEAFF; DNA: TGTGCCTCTCTCCCGGCCGGCAGGGGGCTCACTGAAGCTTTCTTT
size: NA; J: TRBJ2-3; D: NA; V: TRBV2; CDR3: CASSPNPGDTQYF; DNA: TGTGCCAGCAGCCCCAATCCAGGGGATACGCAGTATTTT
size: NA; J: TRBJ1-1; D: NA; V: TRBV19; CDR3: CASSKTAGNTEAFF; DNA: TGTGCCAGTAGTAAGACAGCGGGGAACACTGAAGCTTTCTTT
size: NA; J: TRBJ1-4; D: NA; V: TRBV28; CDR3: CASSREGGVWEKLFF; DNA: TGTGCCAGCAGCCGAGAGGGGGGGGTATGGGAAAAACTGTTTTTT
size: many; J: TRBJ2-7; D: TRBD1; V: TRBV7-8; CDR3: CASSHRDRVHEQYF; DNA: TGTGCCAGCAGCCACCGGGACAGGGTACACGAGCAGTACTTC